The sequence of this TCR beta chain was determined in a study of T-cell reconstitution after alpha-beta-depleted transplantation in children. V lost 4 bases to trimming and J lost 5 bases, with 12 bases between them. Germline values: CDR1 MNHEY, CDR2 SMNVEV (reference sequence). There are 13 residues in the CDR3. Construction of the TCRbeta library involved unique molecular identifiers. MiXCR was run by TCRdb on the PCR reads, yielding one entry per CDR3 protein. The sample carries about 500,000 distinct CDR3 sequences, less than 35% recorded once. The sequencing here drew on PBMCs from the stem cell graft donor, taken from the stem cell graft. The clonotype originates from a human donor who donated a stem cell graft to a child with aplastic anemia. The chain links TRBV27 to TRBJ2-7; D uncertain. CDR3 sequence (DNA): TGTGCCAGCAGTTATCGGGCTCGCGACGAGCAGTACTTC. Translated: CASSYRARDEQYF.